This section outlines one T cell receptor beta chain sequence together with its context. Original methodology: The assay estimated nucleated cells by amplifying reference gene primers. Assay: immunoSEQ multiplex PCR; the TCRdb copy retains only in-frame clones and omits some. The D gene and trimming were derived from the DNA, and the V and J assignments and clone size from that table. The profile shows fewer than 200,000 clones, approximately 79% of them singletons. The length of the CDR3 is 14 residues. Germline CDR1 and CDR2: SGHNT and YYREEE (reference sequence). V was shortened by 4 bases and J by 5 bases, with 15 bases between the two germline ends. The data were taken from a study of blood T cell repertoires in COVID-19. Study information: From the United States, Italy and Spain came samples of acute and convalescent COVID-19. The analysed material was cDNA or gDNA that came from T cells, B-cell-depleted T cells, or PBMCs.

The J gene is TRBJ2-5, the V gene TRBV5-4; tentative D call: TRBD2 (7 bases). The sequence derives from a woman aged 70-85 years with acute or convalescent COVID-19. The sample taken for sequencing was peripheral blood. The CDR3 protein is CASSATGREETQYF. As DNA, the CDR3 is TGTGCCAGCAGCGCCACAGGGCGGGAGGAGACCCAGTACTTC.